This T cell receptor beta chain was obtained from a study of blood T cell repertoires in COVID-19. Study at large: Both acute and convalescent COVID-19 samples were obtained from the United States, Italy and Spain.

In the study's own analysis: The authors estimated nucleated cell counts from reference gene primer amplification. Some clones are missing from TCRdb's copy, which holds only in-frame ones; the method was immunoSEQ multiplex PCR. V and J calls and clone size are copied from that table; D and trimming were computed from the DNA. Here the sample spans around 100,000 clones, roughly nine tenths being singletons. Trimming at V came to 5 bases and at J to 3 bases, leaving 5 bases not matched to a gene. In germline, CDR1 is SNHLY, CDR2 FYNNEI. The CDR3 covers 15 residues. The sequenced material came from peripheral blood. This chain connects TRBV2 to TRBJ2-3; 10 bases line up with TRBD2. This TCR derives from a man aged 25 to 45 in a cohort sampled during active COVID-19. CDR3: CASSYSGGPTDTQYF. The CDR3 nucleotides are TGTGCCAGCAGTTATAGCGGGGGGCCGACAGATACGCAGTATTTT.